This TCR beta chain was profiled in a study of OX40 agonist ivuxolimab in advanced cancers. Study summary: Those treated in dose escalation had hepatocellular carcinoma, melanoma, renal cell cancer or head and neck cancer.

Note on this clone: Its target is not known.

Method: immunoSEQ multiplex PCR; TCRdb's copy keeps in-frame clones and lacks some. Of about 96,000 clones in the sample, about 80% are singletons; the top ten hold under 7%. Study findings and constraints: Averaged across samples, CD8+ T cells carried more expanded clones than CD4+ did. Clones of CD4+ and CD8+ blood T cells grew by week 6 at doses of 0.1 to 3.0 mg/kg. The work left the antigen specificity of expanded peripheral T cells undetermined.

The germline V and J ends were trimmed by 4 bases and 11 bases, with 15 bases remaining between them. CDR3 length: 13 amino acids. The V gene's germline CDR1 is SGHNT and CDR2 YYREEE (reference sequence). The source material was CD4+ or CD8+ T cells sorted from blood, sampled in a trial of the OX40 agonist ivuxolimab. The chain uses TRBV5-4 and TRBJ1-4; perhaps TRBD1 as D (6 bases). This TCR was sampled from an adult with an advanced solid tumor such as melanoma, head and neck, liver or kidney cancer. The CDR3 nucleotides are TGTGCCAGCAGCCTAGGGACACGGAGTAAACTGTTTTTT. Residues: CASSLGTRSKLFF. The full variable domain, completed using reference TRBV5-4 and TRBJ1-4, is ETGVTQSPTHLIKTRGQQVTLRCSSQSGHNTVSWYQQALGQGPQFIFQYYREEENGRGNFPPRFSGLQFPNYSSELNVNALELDDSALYLCASSLGTRSKLFFGSGTQLSVL.